The rows below give T cell receptor beta chains drawn from one sample of a study of T cell repertoires in cytomegalovirus infection. TCRdb called the reads again in MiXCR, with one record for every CDR3 protein. The sample yields about 83,000 distinct CDR3 sequences, about 29% seen once. No antigen is known for these receptors. Here the sequenced sample was CD8+ T cells from cultured PBMCs, taken from culture after CMV antigen stimulation. The receptors stem from a human donor in good health (CMV status not recorded). Some clones in this sample may be carry-over from other donors' samples. The CDR3 runs from the conserved cysteine through the conserved F or W.

>TRBJ2-1|TRBV7-6
CASSLPQDHYNEQFF
>TRBJ2-3|TRBV11-2
CASSLDRTTTSTDTQYF
>TRBJ2-1|TRBV12-3/TRBV12-4
CASRLAGGDNEQFF
>TRBJ2-2|TRBV18
CASSSEGRGTGELFF
>TRBJ2-1|TRBV28
CASSPSRDRGYNEQFF
>TRBJ2-7|TRBV3-1
CASSQAPTGNEQYF
>TRBJ2-7|TRBV7-9
CASSSAGESYEQYF
>TRBJ2-5|TRBV20-1
CSARVAGRDQETQYF
>TRBJ1-1|TRBV28
CASRIRGQMNTEAFF
>TRBJ1-2|TRBV6-8
CARLRLQAGYTF
>TRBJ1-1|TRBV12-3/TRBV12-4
CASSLGIVGETEAFF
>TRBJ1-5|TRBV27
CASSLSGEENQPQHF
>TRBJ1-1|TRBV2
CASNKAGTTNTEAFF
>TRBJ2-7|TRBV11-2
CASSQGDTSYEQYF
>TRBJ1-4|TRBV4-1
CASSPSRATNEKLFF
>TRBJ2-5|TRBV7-6
CASSPGQGAGETQYF
>TRBJ2-7|TRBV12-3/TRBV12-4
CASSPGLPDYEQYF
>TRBJ2-1|TRBV20-1
CSLGGETYNEQFF
>TRBJ1-2|TRBV7-9
CASSSGTLGYTF
>TRBJ2-2|TRBV7-9
CASSSPPSTSGEVTGELFF
>TRBJ2-6|TRBV27
CASGDSSGANVLTF
>TRBJ2-2|TRBV7-8
CASSSLGAAGSTGELFF
>TRBJ1-1|TRBV18
CASSTGTGNTEAFF
>TRBJ2-2|TRBV7-6
CASSFLIGLSTGELFF
>TRBJ2-2|TRBV7-6
CASRYTGELFF
>TRBJ1-3|TRBV12-3/TRBV12-4
CASSTRTRGPGNTIYF
>TRBJ2-2|TRBV7-8
CASSPFYLAGELFF
>TRBJ1-2|TRBV9
CASSVGGRGDGYTF
>TRBJ1-4|TRBV3-1
CASSRTQGKANEKLFF
>TRBJ2-7|TRBV7-9
CASSLDPFEQYF
>TRBJ2-2|TRBV7-9
CASSPSGANTGELFF
>TRBJ1-1|TRBV5-6
CASSFGDTNAMNTEAFF
>TRBJ1-1|TRBV7-9
CASSSSVMTEAFF
>TRBJ1-1|TRBV19
CASSIPPGAKNTEAFF
>TRBJ1-4|TRBV7-9
CASSTDRDELFF
>TRBJ1-2|TRBV28
CASSLGGFGYTF
>TRBJ2-1|TRBV7-2
CASTLTSGGWNEQFF
>TRBJ1-2|TRBV19
CASSFASGAYGYTF
>TRBJ2-5|TRBV11-2
CASSPVGETQYF
>TRBJ2-2|TRBV6-1
CASSQPGQAHANTGELFF
>TRBJ2-1|TRBV2
CASSDWVADFSYNEQFF
>TRBJ2-7|TRBV20-1
CSARGTVSSYEQYF
>TRBJ1-2|TRBV6-1
CASSEAAQGAGYTF
>TRBJ2-3|TRBV7-2
CASSSRGASGASQYF
>TRBJ1-5|TRBV19
CASRLPQGQQPQHF
>TRBJ2-1|TRBV5-1
CASLRTRGSYNEQFF
>TRBJ1-4|TRBV7-2
CASSLASQPEKLFF
>TRBJ2-3|TRBV19
CASSGSRGDTQYF
>TRBJ2-5|TRBV7-6
CASSYGTVETQYF
>TRBJ2-3|TRBV9
CASSARTGAIADTQYF
>TRBJ2-7|TRBV6-5
CASSHSDSLYEQYF